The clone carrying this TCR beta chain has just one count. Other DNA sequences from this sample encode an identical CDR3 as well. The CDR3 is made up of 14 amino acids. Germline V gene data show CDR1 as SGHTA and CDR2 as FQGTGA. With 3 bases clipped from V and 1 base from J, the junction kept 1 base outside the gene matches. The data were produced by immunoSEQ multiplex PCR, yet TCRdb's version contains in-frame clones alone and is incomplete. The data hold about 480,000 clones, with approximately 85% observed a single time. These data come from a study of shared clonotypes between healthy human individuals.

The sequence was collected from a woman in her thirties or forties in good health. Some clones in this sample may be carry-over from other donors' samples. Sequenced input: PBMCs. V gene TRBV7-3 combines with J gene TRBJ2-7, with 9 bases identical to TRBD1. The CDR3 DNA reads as TGTGCCAGCAGCTTGACAGGGGGATCCTACGAGCAGTACTTC. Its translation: CASSLTGGSYEQYF. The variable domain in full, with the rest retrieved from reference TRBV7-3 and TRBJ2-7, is GAGVSQTPSNKVTEKGKYVELRCDPISGHTALYWYRQSLGQGPEFLIYFQGTGAADDSGLPNDRFFAVRPEGSVSTLKIQRTERGDSAVYLCASSLTGGSYEQYFGPGTRLTVT.